This is a list of T cell receptor beta chains from one sample in a study of T cells in Graves' hyperthyroidism and ophthalmopathy. TCRdb ran MiXCR on the multiplex PCR reads and lists one entry per CDR3 protein. The data show 550,000 to 700,000 distinct CDR3 sequences, about half seen once. Sequencing was done on a sample of peripheral blood or thyroid tissue (not recorded which). The receptors derive from an adult woman with Graves' disease, either hyperthyroidism or ophthalmopathy (not recorded which). Each CDR3 is given with its conserved first and last residue. The order of the fields is D gene, V gene, clone size, J gene, CDR3 length, CDR3 DNA, CDR3 protein. A D gene is named only where the DNA matches it firmly. Part of the rows lack a size; the others show once, few, many or a class for expanded clones.

>TRBD1|TRBV20-1|many|TRBJ2-7|15
TGCAGTGCTAGGGGATCGGGACAGGGGACCTACGAGCAGTACTTC
CSARGSGQGTYEQYF
>-|TRBV29-1|few|TRBJ2-7|13
TGCAGCGTTGAAGACGGAGGGGGCGGCGAGCAGTACTTC
CSVEDGGGGEQYF
>TRBD2|TRBV5-1|many|TRBJ2-2|18
TGCGCCAGCAGCTTGGCCTCGGGACTAGCGGAACTGTCGGGGGAGCTGTTTTTT
CASSLASGLAELSGELFF
>TRBD1|TRBV12-3/TRBV12-4|-|TRBJ2-5|17
TGTGCCAGCAGTTTAGCCACCGGGACAGCCAAAAGGGAGACCCAGTACTTC
CASSLATGTAKRETQYF
>TRBD1|TRBV28|-|TRBJ1-1|15
TGTGCCAGCTTACTGACAGGGGGCGCGTCGTCTGAAGCTTTCTTT
CASLLTGGASSEAFF
>-|TRBV2|-|TRBJ1-3|14
TGTGCCAGCATCTTAGCGGGACGTGGAAACACCATATATTTT
CASILAGRGNTIYF
>-|TRBV4-1|-|TRBJ2-5|15
TGCGCCAGCAGCCAAGGGACAGGGACCCGGGGGGCCCAGTACTTC
CASSQGTGTRGAQYF
>TRBD1|TRBV29-1|few|TRBJ2-2|13
TGCAGCGTCGGACAGGGAAACACCGGGGAGCTGTTTTTT
CSVGQGNTGELFF
>TRBD1|TRBV7-4|-|TRBJ1-4|13
TGTGCCAGCAGCAAGACAGGGAGGGAAAAACTGTTTTTT
CASSKTGREKLFF
>-|TRBV9|many|TRBJ1-6|14
TGTGCCAGCAGCGTAGAGGTGGGGGATTCACCCCTCCACTTT
CASSVEVGDSPLHF
>-|TRBV29-1|-|TRBJ2-5|15
TGCAGCGTTGAAGGGTTATGGGGGAAGCAAGAGACCCAGTACTTC
CSVEGLWGKQETQYF
>-|TRBV7-9|-|TRBJ1-2|13
TGTGCCAGCAGCTTAGAAGAGGGGTATGGCTACACCTTC
CASSLEEGYGYTF
>TRBD2|TRBV25-1|-|TRBJ2-5|14
TGTGCCAGCCGGACTAGCGGGAGAGGTGAGACCCAGTACTTC
CASRTSGRGETQYF
>-|TRBV11-2|many|TRBJ2-5|14
TGTGCCAGCAGCCCCCCCCGGGGGAAGAAGGCCCAGTACTTC
CASSPPRGKKAQYF
>-|TRBV10-3|few|TRBJ1-1|14
TGTGCCATCAGTGAGTCGGACGGCGACACTGAAGCTTTCTTT
CAISESDGDTEAFF
>TRBD1|TRBV7-9|-|TRBJ1-5|14
TGTGCCAGCAGCCTGGGGACAGATCGTCAGCCCCAGCATTTT
CASSLGTDRQPQHF
>-|TRBV4-2|many|TRBJ1-2|11
TGCGCCAGCAGCCAAGAGTATGGCTACACCTTC
CASSQEYGYTF
>-|TRBV25-1|few|TRBJ2-7|15
TGTGCCAGCAGTGAACCCCGGGGCAGATATTACGAGCAGTACTTC
CASSEPRGRYYEQYF
>-|TRBV12-3/TRBV12-4|many|TRBJ2-7|17
TGTGCCAGCAGTTCCCCCACGTCCGGGACACACTCCTACGAGCAGTACTTC
CASSSPTSGTHSYEQYF
>TRBD1|TRBV19|-|TRBJ2-6|16
TGTGCCAGTAGTTGCAGGGGGTACTCTGGGGCCAACGTCCTGACTTTC
CASSCRGYSGANVLTF
>-|TRBV6-1|few|TRBJ1-1|15
TGTGCCAGCAGTGAAGCAGTCAGAGGACAATATGAAGCTTTCTTT
CASSEAVRGQYEAFF
>-|TRBV12-3/TRBV12-4|many|TRBJ1-2|12
TGTGCCAGCAGAGGGCCCGGCGACGGCTACACCTTC
CASRGPGDGYTF
>-|TRBV7-9|many|TRBJ1-3|15
TGTGCCAGCAGCCGCCCCCAGGGGATTGGAAACACCATATATTTT
CASSRPQGIGNTIYF
>-|TRBV5-1|-|TRBJ1-2|13
TGCGCCAGCAGCTTGGGGCAGGTTAGCGGCTACACCTTC
CASSLGQVSGYTF
>TRBD1|TRBV7-9|many|TRBJ1-3|17
TGTGCCAGCAGCTCCCGGGACAGTGAACCCTCTGGAAACACCATATATTTT
CASSSRDSEPSGNTIYF
>TRBD2|TRBV3-1|many|TRBJ2-7|14
TGTGCCAGCAGCCTCCTAGGACTAGCCTACGAGCAGTACTTC
CASSLLGLAYEQYF
>TRBD2|TRBV10-2|-|TRBJ2-7|14
TGCGCCAGCAGTGGGGCGGGAGCCTCCTACGAGCAGTACTTC
CASSGAGASYEQYF